Included here is one T cell receptor beta chain sequence, with context. Germline V CDR1 and CDR2: LGHNA, YSLEER. The CDR3 loop spans 14 amino acids. V was cut by 1 base and J by 4 bases, with 10 bases left in between. This specimen belongs to a study of blood T cell repertoires in COVID-19. Ages ranged from about 18 to 90 years, with residence in about two dozen US areas. Cohort allocation depended upon clinical history that participants reported. Measured with immunoSEQ multiplex PCR; TCRdb has only the in-frame clones, and not every one. Of around 140,000 clones in the sample, roughly 85% were seen once.

Sample: PBMCs or T cells enriched from blood (not recorded which). The chain is built from TRBV4-3 and TRBJ1-1, with D possibly TRBD1 on 5 matching bases. This TCR was sampled from a man aged 45 to 65 who had recovered from COVID-19. The CDR3 nucleotides read TGCGCCAGCAGCCAAGCGGCCAGGGTCACTGAAGCTTTCTTT. The encoded protein is CASSQAARVTEAFF.